This T cell receptor (beta chain) was documented in a study of T-cell reconstitution after alpha-beta-depleted transplantation in children. It was with unique molecular identifiers that the TCRbeta library was prepared. TCRdb reanalysed the PCR reads using MiXCR and keeps one entry per CDR3 protein. Among about 540,000 distinct CDR3 sequences listed, around 20% were seen once. J gave up 5 bases and V 0 bases, and 4 bases lay outside the gene matches. The germline V gene has CDR1 LNHNV and CDR2 YYDKDF (reference sequence). The CDR3 has 16 amino acids. This clonotype was counted only a few times. J is TRBJ2-2 and V is TRBV15, with 9 bases matching TRBD1. The sequencing used PBMCs from the stem cell graft donor, collected from the stem cell graft. The origin of this receptor is a human donor who donated a stem cell graft to a child with acute lymphoblastic leukemia. The CDR3 nucleotides read TGTGCCACCAGCAGAGAAGGGACAGGGCGGACCGGGGAGCTGTTTTTT. This codes for CATSREGTGRTGELFF.